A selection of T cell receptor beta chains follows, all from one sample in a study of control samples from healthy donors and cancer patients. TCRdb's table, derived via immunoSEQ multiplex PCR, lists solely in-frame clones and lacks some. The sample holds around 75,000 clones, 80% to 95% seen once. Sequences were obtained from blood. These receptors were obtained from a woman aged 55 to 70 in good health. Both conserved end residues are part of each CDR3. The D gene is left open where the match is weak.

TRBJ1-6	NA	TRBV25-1	CASSEVNSPLHF
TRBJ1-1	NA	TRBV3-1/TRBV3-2	CASLTLGSNTEAFF
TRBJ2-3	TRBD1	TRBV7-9	CASSFRDSSTDTQYF
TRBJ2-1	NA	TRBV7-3	CASSPQLDSYNEQFF
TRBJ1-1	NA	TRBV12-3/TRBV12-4	CASSLQSNTEAFF
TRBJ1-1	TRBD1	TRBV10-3	CAISESTRGISEAFF
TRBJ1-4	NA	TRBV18	CASSLRDREEKLFF
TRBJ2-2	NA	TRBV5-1	CASSLVPNTGELFF
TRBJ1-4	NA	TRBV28	CASSLGLGEKLFF
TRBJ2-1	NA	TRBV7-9	CASSLFYSYNEQFF
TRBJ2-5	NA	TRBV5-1	CASSPDSQETQYF
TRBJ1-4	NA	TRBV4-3	CASSPGMSGRREKLFF
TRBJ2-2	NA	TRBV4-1	CASSQDRGGGELFF
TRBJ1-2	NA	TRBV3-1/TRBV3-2	CASSQDHWGGYGYTF
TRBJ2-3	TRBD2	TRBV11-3	CASSLGGLAGAGTDTQYF
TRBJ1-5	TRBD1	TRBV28	CASRPQGAGQPQHF
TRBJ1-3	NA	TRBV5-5	CASSLTVSSGNTIYF
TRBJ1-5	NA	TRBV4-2	CASSLGTRGANNQPQHF
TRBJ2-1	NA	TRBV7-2	CASSLTQYNEQFF
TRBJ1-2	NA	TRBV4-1	CASSQDPGEGEGYTF
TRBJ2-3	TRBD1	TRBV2	CASSRDSSTDTQYF
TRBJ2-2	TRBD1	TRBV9	CASSPRQGMSTGELFF
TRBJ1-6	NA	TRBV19	CASTKRATGAVNSPLHF
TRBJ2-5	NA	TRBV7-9	CASSRGPETQYF
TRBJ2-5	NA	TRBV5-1	CASSSGHPGPETQYF
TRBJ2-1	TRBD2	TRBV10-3	CATRTSGSNNEQFF
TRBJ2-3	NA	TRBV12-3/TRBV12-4	CASSSRGTDTQYF
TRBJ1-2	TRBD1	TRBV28	CATNPRDRVLYGYTF
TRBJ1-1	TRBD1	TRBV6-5	CASQGQGARTEAFF
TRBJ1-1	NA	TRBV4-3	CASSQDGRTKMNTEAFF
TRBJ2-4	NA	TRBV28	CASSSPRALAKNIQYF
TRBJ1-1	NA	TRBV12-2	CASRSRTGPNTEAFF
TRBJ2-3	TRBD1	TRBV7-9	CASSPRDRGSDTQYF
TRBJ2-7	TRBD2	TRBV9	CASSPIAGPYEQYF
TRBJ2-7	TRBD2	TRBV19	CASSIGPGGGRFYEQYF
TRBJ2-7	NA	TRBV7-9	CASSLGLDVYEQYF
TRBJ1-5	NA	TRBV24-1	CATSDSKRGGSNQPQHF
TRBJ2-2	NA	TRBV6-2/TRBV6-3	CASSSPGAITGELFF
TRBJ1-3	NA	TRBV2	CASRPGFSGNTIYF
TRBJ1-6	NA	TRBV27	CASGGGAAGYNSPLHF
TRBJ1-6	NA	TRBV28	CASRLGGTLRYNSPLHF
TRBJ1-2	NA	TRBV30	CAWRPGQGYSGYTF
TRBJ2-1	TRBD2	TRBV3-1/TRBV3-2	CASSQATSGFHEQFF
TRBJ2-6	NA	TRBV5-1	CASSLEGVAGANVLTF
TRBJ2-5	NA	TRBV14	CASSQVWGETQYF